The 16 T cell receptor beta chains presented below share a single source sample, sequenced in a study of spatial heterogeneity in lung cancer. TCRdb called the 5' RACE reads again in MiXCR, with one record for every CDR3 protein. Of some 83,000 distinct CDR3 sequences listed, around 21% are singletons. Time point here: sample taken at primary tumor resection. Sequencing was performed on whole RNA extracted from tumor and nontumor lung tissue, or from frozen PBMC, and the material was left unsorted. The sample consisted of PBMCs, taken at surgery. These receptors all stem from a male donor with early-stage non-small cell lung cancer.

This clonotype was found a few times. The V and J genes are TRBV29-1 and TRBJ1-1; unclear D gene. Germline loops: CDR1 SQVTM, CDR2 ANQGSEA. The CDR3 extends over 11 amino acids. The V gene lost 7 bases and the J gene lost 1 base, with 7 bases spanning the gap. The CDR3 is CSADTNTEAFF. CDR3 nucleotide sequence: TGCAGCGCTGACACGAACACTGAAGCTTTCTTT.

In its sample, this clonotype was seen many times. The rearrangement links TRBV3-1 to TRBJ2-3; TRBD2 might be the D (6 bases). Germline CDR1 LGHDT, CDR2 YNNKEL (reference sequence). This CDR3 has 15 residues. V lost 3 bases to trimming and J lost 6 bases, with 16 bases between them. CDR3 sequence reads: CASSHTKASVDTQYF. Here the CDR3 DNA reads TGTGCCAGCAGCCACACCAAGGCTAGCGTCGATACGCAGTATTTT.

The J gene is TRBJ1-3, the V gene TRBV6-5; a weak D match, TRBD1 (6 bases). This CDR3 region has 15 residues. CDR1 is MNHEY and CDR2 is SVGAGI in the germline V gene. V lost 2 bases and J lost 6, with 14 bases in between. The CDR3 DNA is TGTGCCAGCAGTTACACAGGGTCTAAGGAAAACACCATATATTTT. As protein: CASSYTGSKENTIYF.

The chain combines TRBV30 with TRBJ2-1, with D tentatively TRBD1 or TRBD2 (7 bases each). CDR1 GTSNPN and CDR2 SVGIG come from the germline V gene (reference sequence). The CDR3 sequence is 16 residues long. V lost 4 bases, J lost 1 base, and 17 bases lay in between. CDR3 region: CAWTDRARGSYNEQFF. CDR3 nucleotides: TGTGCCTGGACTGACAGGGCGCGGGGGTCCTACAATGAGCAGTTCTTC.

The sample holds a few counts of this clonotype. J is TRBJ2-6 and V is TRBV5-1; D is ambiguous. The CDR3 length is 16 residues. With 0 bases removed from V and 0 bases from J, the gap between germline ends came to 7 bases. Germline V gene sequence: CDR1 SGHRS, CDR2 YFSETQ. CDR3 region: CASSLATSSGANVLTF. In DNA, the CDR3 is TGCGCCAGCAGCTTGGCAACTTCCTCTGGGGCCAACGTCCTGACTTTC.

The chain couples TRBV4-1 to TRBJ2-2; D gene unclear. This CDR3 spans 14 amino acids. The germline gives CDR1 MGHRA, CDR2 YSYEKL. Deletions cut 0 bases from V and 6 bases from J, with 8 bases between. The DNA of the CDR3 is TGCGCCAGCAGCCAAGAAGGGTACCCCGGGGAGCTGTTTTTT. Translating it yields CASSQEGYPGELFF.

The genes are TRBV5-1 and TRBJ2-3; 7 bases match TRBD1. Trimming cost V 1 base and J 0 bases; bases outside gene matches: 2. Germline CDR1 and CDR2: SGHRS and YFSETQ. The CDR3 runs 15 residues. This CDR3 reads CASSLTRGSTDTQYF. The CDR3 DNA follows: TGCGCCAGCAGCTTGACCAGGGGGAGCACAGATACGCAGTATTTT.

This clonotype was detected a few times. The CDR3 DNA is TGTGCCAGCAGCTTAGCGCGCCACAATGAGCAGTTCTTC. The encoded protein is CASSLARHNEQFF. The chain couples TRBV7-9 to TRBJ2-1; D gene uncertain. Trimming stripped 0 bases from V and 5 bases from J, with 5 bases between. The CDR3 length is 13 residues. CDR1 and CDR2 (germline): SEHNR, FQNEAQ (reference sequence).

This clonotype was seen a handful of times. The chain has TRBV20-1 and TRBJ1-3; TRBD1 matches 7 bases. J lost 8 bases, V lost 0 bases, and 7 bases had no gene match. Germline-derived CDR1 and CDR2 are DFQATT and SNEGSKA (reference sequence). CDR3 length: 14 amino acids. CDR3 protein: CSAREDRATDTIYF. In DNA, the CDR3 is TGCAGTGCTAGAGAAGACAGGGCGACGGACACCATATATTTT.

V is TRBV10-3 and J is TRBJ2-3, with TRBD2 matching 8 bases. With 0 bases clipped from V and 0 bases from J, the junction kept 5 bases outside the gene matches. CDR1 is ENHRY and CDR2 is SYGVKD in the germline V gene. The length of the CDR3 is 17 residues. The CDR3, as DNA: TGTGCCATCAGTGAGTCCGGGCCTAGCGGGAGCACAGATACGCAGTATTTT. It encodes CAISESGPSGSTDTQYF.

The CDR3 loop is CASSEVGAVQETQYF. The CDR3 DNA reads as TGTGCCAGCAGTGAGGTGGGGGCGGTCCAAGAGACCCAGTACTTC. The rearrangement joins TRBV2 to TRBJ2-5; tentative D call: TRBD1 (6 bases). Per the germline V gene, CDR1 is SNHLY and CDR2 is FYNNEI. V dropped 3 bases and J dropped 1 base, with 12 bases sitting between them. The CDR3 is 15 amino acids.

This clonotype came up many times. This rearrangement joins TRBV11-3 to TRBJ2-2; D is unclear. V was pared by 5 bases and J by 7 bases, with 8 bases between. Germline loops: CDR1 SGHNT, CDR2 YENEEA. The CDR3 spans 12 residues. DNA for the CDR3: TGTGCCAGCAGCCCCCGACACGGGGAGCTGTTTTTT. Amino acid sequence: CASSPRHGELFF. Using reference TRBV11-3 and TRBJ2-2 for the parts outside the CDR3, the full variable domain is EAGVVQSPRYKIIEKKQPVAFWCNPISGHNTLYWYLQNLGQGPELLIRYENEEAVDDSQLPKDRFSAERLKGVDSTLKIQPAELGDSAVYLCASSPRHGELFFGEGSRLTVL.

CDR3 amino acids: CSATRDSTVNEQFF. The DNA of the CDR3 is TGCAGTGCAACCCGGGACTCAACCGTCAATGAGCAGTTCTTC. The chain links TRBV20-1 to TRBJ2-1; the D gene is possibly TRBD2 (6 bases). The CDR3 has 14 residues. Looked up from germline, CDR1 is DFQATT and CDR2 is SNEGSKA (reference sequence). V lost 6 bases, J lost 6 bases, and 18 bases lay in between.

This clonotype was observed a handful of times. This rearrangement joins TRBV7-2 to TRBJ2-1, with 12 bases identical to TRBD2. There are 15 residues in the CDR3. Germline loops: CDR1 SGHTA, CDR2 FQGNSA. Losses at the gene ends were 5 bases for V and 10 bases for J; bases not matched to a gene: 9. In DNA, the CDR3 is TGTGCCAGCAGCGCACAACTAGCGGGGGGAGGAGAGCAGTTCTTC. Translated, it gives CASSAQLAGGGEQFF.

This clonotype appeared a few times. The chain is built from TRBV10-1 and TRBJ1-1; TRBD1 is a possible D gene (5 bases). Germline lookup yields CDR1 WNHNN and CDR2 SYGVQD (reference sequence). V was pared by 8 bases and J by 5 bases, with 18 bases between. The CDR3 extends over 14 amino acids. CDR3 in DNA: TGCGCCAGCGGGATCGGGGGTCGGGGAACTGAAGCTTTCTTT. Translated: CASGIGGRGTEAFF.

At least ten counts were recorded for this clonotype. The rearrangement uses TRBV27 and TRBJ2-1, with D possibly being TRBD1 (6 bases). CDR3 length equals 17 residues. Germline CDR1 reads MNHEY; CDR2 reads SMNVEV (reference sequence). V gave up 4 bases and J gave up 12 bases, with 28 bases separating them. The DNA of the CDR3 is TGTGCCAGCAGTTCAATAGGGGGATCCTATTTTTATGATGGGCAGTTCTTC. Translated: CASSSIGGSYFYDGQFF.